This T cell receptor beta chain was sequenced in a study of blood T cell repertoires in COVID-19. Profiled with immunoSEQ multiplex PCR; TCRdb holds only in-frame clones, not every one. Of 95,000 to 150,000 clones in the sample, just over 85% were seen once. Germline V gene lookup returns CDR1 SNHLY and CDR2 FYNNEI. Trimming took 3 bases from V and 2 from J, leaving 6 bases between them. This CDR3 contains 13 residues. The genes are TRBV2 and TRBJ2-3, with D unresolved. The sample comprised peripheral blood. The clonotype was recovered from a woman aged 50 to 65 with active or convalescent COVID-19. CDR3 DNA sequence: TGTGCCAGCAGTGAGGGCCTCACAGATACGCAGTATTTT. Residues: CASSEGLTDTQYF. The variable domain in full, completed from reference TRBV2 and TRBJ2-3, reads EPEVTQTPSHQVTQMGQEVILRCVPISNHLYFYWYRQILGQKVEFLVSFYNNEISEKSEIFDDQFSVERPDGSNFTLKIRSTKLEDSAMYFCASSEGLTDTQYFGPGTRLTVL.